The following is a TCR beta chain sequence with its context. This specimen comes from a study of blood T cell repertoires in COVID-19. The CDR3 has 16 amino acids. J lost 4 bases, V lost 3 bases, and 7 bases had no gene match. Germline V lookup: CDR1 SGHTA, CDR2 FQGNSA. Only in-frame clones appear in the TCRdb table, and some are missing; sequencing was by immunoSEQ multiplex PCR. The table has around 53,000 clones, 85% to 90% seen once. The sample comprised peripheral blood. The clonotype was recovered from a man over 45 with acute or convalescent COVID-19. The chain has TRBV7-2 and TRBJ1-3; TRBD1 matches 9 bases. DNA for the CDR3: TGTGCCAGCAGCTTCGGGACAGGGAGCTGGGGAAACACCATATATTTT. As protein: CASSFGTGSWGNTIYF.